This is a list of T cell receptor beta chains from one sample in a study of T cells after somatic rescue of genetic block. The table came from immunoSEQ multiplex PCR; TCRdb's copy has only in-frame clones and leaves some out. The table lists 110,000 or so clones, just over 90% of them singletons. Input material: peripheral blood mononuclear cells (PBMCs). The receptors come from a woman aged 18 to 35. The conserved cysteine and the conserved F or W are not part of the CDR3 here. The D gene is left open where the match is weak.

>TRBV7-2|-|TRBJ1-3
ASSLMGTPGNTIY
>TRBV5-1|TRBD1|TRBJ1-2
ASSSLTGEDYGYT
>TRBV19|-|TRBJ2-5
ASSYRDWHQETQY
>TRBV28|-|TRBJ1-5
ASSSNSNQPQH
>TRBV5-4|-|TRBJ1-6
ASSRGGVSYNSPLH
>TRBV29-1|-|TRBJ2-2
SVEDQVHGELF
>TRBV28|-|TRBJ1-2
ASSLREDYGYT
>TRBV20-1|-|TRBJ2-3
SAKGADTQY
>TRBV9|TRBD1|TRBJ2-1
ASSVSTGTGKNEQF
>TRBV27|-|TRBJ2-3
ASSPRGQSSSTDTQY
>TRBV5-4|-|TRBJ1-5
ASSLDRSNQPQH
>TRBV13|-|TRBJ1-1
ASSFPRRRGRNTEAF
>TRBV4-3|TRBD1|TRBJ1-2
ASSQDRDSPVGGYT
>TRBV27|-|TRBJ2-5
ASSLSSQETQY
>TRBV6-1|TRBD1|TRBJ2-5
ASSELGQGAATQY
>TRBV28|-|TRBJ1-2
ASSIQGPYGHT